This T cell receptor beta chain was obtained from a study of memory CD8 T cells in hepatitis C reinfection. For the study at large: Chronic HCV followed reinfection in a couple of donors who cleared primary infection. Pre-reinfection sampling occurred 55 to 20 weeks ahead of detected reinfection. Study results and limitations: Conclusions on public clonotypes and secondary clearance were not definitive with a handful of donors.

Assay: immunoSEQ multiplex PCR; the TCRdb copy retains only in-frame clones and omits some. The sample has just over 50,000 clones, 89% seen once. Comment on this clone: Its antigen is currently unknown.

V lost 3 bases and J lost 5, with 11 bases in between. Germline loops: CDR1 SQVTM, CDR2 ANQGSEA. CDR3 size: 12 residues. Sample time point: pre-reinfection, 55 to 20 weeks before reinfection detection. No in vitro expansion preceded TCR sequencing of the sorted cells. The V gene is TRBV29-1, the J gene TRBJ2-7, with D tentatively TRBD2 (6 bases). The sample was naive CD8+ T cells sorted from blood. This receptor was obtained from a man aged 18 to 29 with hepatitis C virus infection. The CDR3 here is CSVEEGLDEQYF. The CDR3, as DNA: TGCAGCGTTGAGGAGGGGTTAGACGAGCAGTACTTC.